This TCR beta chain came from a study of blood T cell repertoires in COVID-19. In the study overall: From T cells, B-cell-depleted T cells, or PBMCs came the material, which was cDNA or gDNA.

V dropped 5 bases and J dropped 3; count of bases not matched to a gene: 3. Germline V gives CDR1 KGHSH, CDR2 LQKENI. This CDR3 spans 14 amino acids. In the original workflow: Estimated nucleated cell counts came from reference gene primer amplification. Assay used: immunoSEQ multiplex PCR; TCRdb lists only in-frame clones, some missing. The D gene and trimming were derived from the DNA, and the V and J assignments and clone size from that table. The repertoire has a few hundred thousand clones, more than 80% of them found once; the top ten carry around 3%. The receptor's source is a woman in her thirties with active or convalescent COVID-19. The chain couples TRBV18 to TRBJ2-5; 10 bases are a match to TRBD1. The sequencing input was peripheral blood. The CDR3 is CASSTGQGEETQYF. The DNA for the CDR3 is TGTGCCAGCTCAACCGGACAGGGGGAAGAGACCCAGTACTTC.